Here is one TCR beta chain with its context. What it binds is not known. This entry is derived from a study of cytomegalovirus exposure and HLA in healthy donors. Turning to the study itself: HLA-typed donors contributed 80 million to 85 million unique TCRs, which were held in an early data release.

Study-level results: Previous analysis showed most TCR beta V segments were productive about 90% or about 30% of the time. Later analysis identified a missense DCLRE1C variant that was linked to TCR beta V- and J-gene trimming.

Trimming cost V 4 bases and J 1 base, with 12 bases left between them. Germline lookup yields CDR1 SGHRS and CDR2 YFSETQ. The CDR3 length is 14 residues. The PCR ran on 60 Vbeta and 13 Jbeta primers. The assay was immunoSEQ multiplex PCR, and TCRdb's table has in-frame clones only and misses some. The sample comprises about 280,000 clones, around nine tenths of which are singletons, and approximately 2.4% rests with the top ten. V is TRBV5-1 and J is TRBJ2-7, with TRBD1 as a possible D gene (5 bases). The sample taken for sequencing was PBMCs. The TCR originated in a woman between 18 and 29 years old in good health and CMV-seronegative. CDR3 bases: TGCGCCAGCAGCCGATCAGGGTTATCCTACGAGCAGTACTTC. Encoded protein: CASSRSGLSYEQYF.